This T cell receptor beta chain was observed in a study of T-cell reconstitution after alpha-beta-depleted transplantation in children. Study outcomes and limitations: Alpha-beta T cells present about two months after transplant were reported to originate from several hundred expanded graft clones. In some patients, recipient T cells and intrathymic progenitors surviving conditioning explained high day-60 diversity. Newly produced T cells mostly accounted for T-cell counts and diversity one year post-transplant.

V was clipped by 0 bases and J by 4 bases, with 9 bases between them. Germline loops: CDR1 DFQATT, CDR2 SNEGSKA (reference sequence). The CDR3 loop spans 14 amino acids. It was with unique molecular identifiers that the TCRbeta library was prepared. TCRdb re-called the PCR reads through MiXCR, storing one row per CDR3 protein. Seen here are 400,000 to 450,000 distinct CDR3 sequences, approximately 41% observed once, and the top ten hold roughly 27%. As regards this clonotype: As yet, its antigen is unknown.

The TCR comes from a girl aged 2 to 9 with aplastic anemia, due to receive a stem cell transplant. V and J are TRBV20-1 and TRBJ1-4; D is unclear. The sample consisted of PBMCs, taken before TCRalphabeta/CD19-depleted stem cell transplant. The DNA of the CDR3 is TGCAGTGCTAGAGATCTTCAAGTTAATGAAAAACTGTTTTTT. It translates to CSARDLQVNEKLFF.